This T cell receptor beta chain was identified in a study of vaccination effects on CD4 cells after COVID-19 (dated by TCRdb to between 2021 and 2024). Regarding the study in general: Each participant received two doses of an mRNA SARS-CoV-2 vaccine, either BNT162b2 or mRNA-1273. Altogether, over 9 COVID-19 convalescent patients and several SARS-CoV-2-naive healthy vaccine recipients made up the full study. In the study, cultures from other donors were sequenced using the Oncomine TCR Beta short-read assay on an Illumina iSeq 100. SARS-CoV-2 spike-specific CD4+ TCR repertoires from before and after mRNA vaccination were compared in COVID-19 convalescent patients and in infection-naive vaccine recipients.

Library preparation was by the immunoSEQ multiplex PCR assay. DNA from the CD4+ T cells that had been cultured and isolated underwent TCR beta CDR3 sequencing. Processing in the source paper ran as follows. Non-productive TCR sequences were removed, reads were trimmed to the CDR3 region, and CDR3s of at least 7 amino acids were retained. The MANAFEST web app was used to identify antigen-specific clonotypes by comparing expansion in peptide wells with expansion in reference cultures. For clones to be considered positive, expansion at FDR<0.05 versus reference and all other wells, an odds ratio above 5, and a frequency above 0.1% in two replicate wells were required. A clonotype was defined as cross-reactive if the clonotype was significantly expanded both in SARS-CoV-2 spike wells and in at least one common cold coronavirus spike condition. Using the stringdist R package, CDR3 similarity was measured by Levenshtein distance, and unrooted trees were constructed with ape in R 3.6.1. The source is immuneACCESS, and TCRdb retained only in-frame sequences with V and J called. Part of the clones is not carried over; for the studies checked, unresolved V genes explain less than half of this, and the remainder is unexplained. V and J calls and clone size follow that table, whereas D and trimming were derived from the DNA. Across this sample there are under 70,000 clones, with over 70% seen only once. The ten largest clones capture less than 4% of the sample.

CDR1 and CDR2, per the germline V gene (reference sequence), are LNHDA and SQIVND. The CDR3, from cysteine to phenylalanine, totals 18 residues. The DNA shown is the 54-base CDR3, in frame from base 1. V drops 2 bases and J drops 2 bases, leaving 19 bases in between. The ViraFEST assay stimulated PBMC with viral peptide pools and then used TCR sequencing to identify antigen-specific CD4+ T cell clonotypes by expansion. After approximately 11 days of culture, CD4+ T cells were isolated with the EasySep CD4+ T cell isolation kit. Healthy vaccine recipients had no prior SARS-CoV-2 infection, confirmed by negative nucleocapsid antibodies before and after vaccination. Each well held under 2.5 million PBMC cultured in IMDM containing approximately 5% human AB serum, 10 IU/ml IL-2 and gentamicin, along with approximately 10 ug/ml peptides. On days 3 and 7, half of the culture medium was replaced with fresh IL-2-containing medium. Unless noted otherwise, every peptide stimulation condition was grown in triplicate wells. Using Ficoll-Paque Plus gradient centrifugation, PBMC were separated from whole blood and then either used fresh or cryopreserved at -140C. The overlapping peptide pools covered the spike proteins of SARS-CoV-2 and of the common cold coronaviruses HCoV-NL63, HCoV-OC43 and HCoV-229E. The QIAamp micro DNA kit was used to extract genomic DNA from the cultured CD4+ T cells.

Findings and caveats that apply to the study as a whole: The study was limited by a small number of convalescent patients and lacked early post-infection timepoints. Both infection-induced and vaccine-induced clones contracted markedly at late post-vaccination timepoints, which is consistent with waning T cell responses. Among healthy vaccine recipients, nearly all vaccine-induced clones were SARS-CoV-2 mono-reactive, and just 1 of 255 was cross-reactive with common cold coronaviruses.

Note on this clone: Its antigen specificity is not known. No base-level quality is on record; no much larger clone is a single base apart.

The material was CD4+ T cells from PBMCs cultured with HCoV-OC43 spike peptides, obtained before COVID-19 vaccination. The sample's cell subset or site label, in plain terms: HCoV-OC43 spike overlapping peptide pool stimulation. The chain is made from TRBV19 and TRBJ1-5; the D gene lacks a confident call. This clonotype was sampled from a human donor who received a COVID-19 vaccine. The CDR3 here reads CASSISNGKGFGNQPQHF. Here is the DNA: TGTGCCAGTAGTATATCGAACGGGAAGGGTTTTGGCAATCAGCCCCAGCATTTT.